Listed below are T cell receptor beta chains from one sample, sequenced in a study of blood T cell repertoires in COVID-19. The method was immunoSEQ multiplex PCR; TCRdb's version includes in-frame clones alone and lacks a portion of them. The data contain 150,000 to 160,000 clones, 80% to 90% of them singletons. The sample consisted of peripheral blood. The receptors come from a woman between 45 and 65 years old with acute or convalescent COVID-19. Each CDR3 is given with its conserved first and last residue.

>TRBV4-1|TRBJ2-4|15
CASSQGASGSNIQYF
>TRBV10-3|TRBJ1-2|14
CAIRAGTDNYGYTF
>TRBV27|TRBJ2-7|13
CASSPPGSYEQYF
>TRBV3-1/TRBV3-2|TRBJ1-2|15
CASSQPQGLIRGYTF
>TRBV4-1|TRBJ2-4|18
CASSYRWDSALAKNIQYF
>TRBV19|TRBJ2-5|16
CASSMRASGAQETQYF
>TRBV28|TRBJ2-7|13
CASTLGQAHEQYF
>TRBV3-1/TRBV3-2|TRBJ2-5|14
CASSQVLTEDGVYF
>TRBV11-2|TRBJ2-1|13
CASSLDEVHEQFF
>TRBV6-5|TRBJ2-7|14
CASRGAGEGYEQYF
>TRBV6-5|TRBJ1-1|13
CASSYSGRGEAFF
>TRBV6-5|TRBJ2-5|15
CASSPPGGVTMTQYF
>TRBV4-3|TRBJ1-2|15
CASSQPGTAVYGYTF
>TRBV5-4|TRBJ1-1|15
CASSSDQGSWTEAFF
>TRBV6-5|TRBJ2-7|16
CASSYSFPSGAYEQYF
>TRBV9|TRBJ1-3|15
CASSVESTDGNTIYF
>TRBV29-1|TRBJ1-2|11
CSVDRLYGYTF
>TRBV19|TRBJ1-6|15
CASSMSLGGISPLHF
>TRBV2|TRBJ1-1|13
CASRGGRGTEAFF
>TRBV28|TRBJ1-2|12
CASSLPGEGYTF
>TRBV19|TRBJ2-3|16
CASSTPSGGVKDTQYF
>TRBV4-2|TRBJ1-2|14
CASSQGQWEDGYTF
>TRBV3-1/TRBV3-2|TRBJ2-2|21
CASSQDAPTAGGYRNTGELFF
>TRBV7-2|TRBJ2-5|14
CASSLGVGARTQYF
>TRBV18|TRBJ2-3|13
CASHGQGMDTQYF
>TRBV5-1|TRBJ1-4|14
CASSLGQGTEKLFF
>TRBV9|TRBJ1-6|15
CASSAGQGANSPLHF
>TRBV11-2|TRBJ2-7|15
CASSSSDLGSHEQYF
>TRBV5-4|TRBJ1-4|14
CASSQGQLNEKLFF
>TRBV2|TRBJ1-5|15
CASRVSDRDNQPQHF
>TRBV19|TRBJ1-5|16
CATPQSHTHSNQPQHF
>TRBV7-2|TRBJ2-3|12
CASSLPGGRQYF
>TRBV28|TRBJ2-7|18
CASSLPAAGTGDPYEQYF
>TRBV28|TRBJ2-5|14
CATQPGLSRETQYF
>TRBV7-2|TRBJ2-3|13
CASSDRYTDTQYF
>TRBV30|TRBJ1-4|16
CAWSVLTPTTNEKLFF
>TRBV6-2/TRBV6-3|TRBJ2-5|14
CASSSRQGVETQYF
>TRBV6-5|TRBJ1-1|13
CASSPAVSTEAFF
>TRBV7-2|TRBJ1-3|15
CASSLGQGYGNTIYF
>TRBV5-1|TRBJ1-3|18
CASSLNGQGYGSGNTIYF
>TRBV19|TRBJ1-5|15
CASSIEATGNQPQHF
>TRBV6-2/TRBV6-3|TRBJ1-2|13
CASSYTGGRGYTF
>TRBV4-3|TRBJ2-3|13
CASSPVTSGILYF
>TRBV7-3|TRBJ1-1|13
CASSPGMNTEAFF
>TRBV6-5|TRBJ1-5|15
CASRTVGNSNQPQHF
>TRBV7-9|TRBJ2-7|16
CASSPRTSGGANEQYF
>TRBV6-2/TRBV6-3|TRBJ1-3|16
CASSYYRENRRNTIYF
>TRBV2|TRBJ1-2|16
CASNRQGTDLSYGYTF
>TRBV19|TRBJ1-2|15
CASSLTIQGDYGYTF
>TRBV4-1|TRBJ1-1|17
CASRRETGRTGSTEAFF
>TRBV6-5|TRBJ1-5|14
CASRQGTGNQPQHF
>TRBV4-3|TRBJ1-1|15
CASSQELVTAWKAFF
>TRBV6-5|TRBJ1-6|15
CASSARQGSGSPLHF
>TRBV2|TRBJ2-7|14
CASSGLAETYEQYF